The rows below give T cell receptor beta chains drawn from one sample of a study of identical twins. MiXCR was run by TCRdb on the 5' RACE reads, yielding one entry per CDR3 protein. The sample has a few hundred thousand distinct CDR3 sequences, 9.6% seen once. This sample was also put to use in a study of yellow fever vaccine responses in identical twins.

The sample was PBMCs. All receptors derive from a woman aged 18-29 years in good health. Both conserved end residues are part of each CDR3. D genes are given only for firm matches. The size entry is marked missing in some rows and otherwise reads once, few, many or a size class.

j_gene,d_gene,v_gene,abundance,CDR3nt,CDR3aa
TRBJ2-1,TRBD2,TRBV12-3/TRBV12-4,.,TGTGCCTGCAGTTCAGGACTAGCGGGAGGGCCACTGTACAATGAGCAGTTCTTC,CACSSGLAGGPLYNEQFF
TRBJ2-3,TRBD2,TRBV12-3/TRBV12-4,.,TGTGCCCGCAGTTTAGCGACTAGCGGAGTGACTAGCACAGATACGCAGTATTTT,CARSLATSGVTSTDTQYF
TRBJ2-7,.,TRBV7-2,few,TGTGCCAGCAGCCTGGGCGGGATCGAGCAGTACTTC,CASSLGGIEQYF
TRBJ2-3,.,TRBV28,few,TGTGCCAGCAGTTTTGGATCTGCTCACTCAGATACGCAGTATTTT,CASSFGSAHSDTQYF
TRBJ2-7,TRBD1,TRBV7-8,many,TGTGCCAGCAGCTTAGCACAGGGGTTCCGCGAGCAGTACTTC,CASSLAQGFREQYF
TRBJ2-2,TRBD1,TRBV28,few,TGTGCCAGCGCCCAAAGCCAGGGACAGGTTATTGGCGGGGAGCTGTTTTTT,CASAQSQGQVIGGELFF
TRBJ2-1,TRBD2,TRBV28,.,TGTGCCAGCAGTTTATTGTGGGGGACTAGCGGGAGAAATGAGCAGTTCTTC,CASSLLWGTSGRNEQFF
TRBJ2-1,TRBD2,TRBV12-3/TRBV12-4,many,TGTGCCAGCAGTGTCCTAGCGGGAGCCGTTGAGCAGTTCTTC,CASSVLAGAVEQFF
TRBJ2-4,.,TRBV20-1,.,TGCAGTGCGTCGGCGGGCTCCATTCAGTACTTC,CSASAGSIQYF
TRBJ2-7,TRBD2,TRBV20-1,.,TGCAGTGCTAGAGACTGGACTAGCGGGGGTTCCTACGAGCAGTACTTC,CSARDWTSGGSYEQYF
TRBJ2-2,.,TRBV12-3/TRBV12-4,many,TGTGCCAGCACCCACAGCAACAGGGGAGGTGGGGAGCTGTTTTTT,CASTHSNRGGGELFF
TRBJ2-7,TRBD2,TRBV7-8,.,TGTGCCAGCAGCTCCCAGACTAGCGGGGGGTACGAGCAGTACTTC,CASSSQTSGGYEQYF
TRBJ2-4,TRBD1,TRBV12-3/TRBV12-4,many,TGTGCCAGCAGTAGACAGGGCGGCAAAAACATTCAGTACTTC,CASSRQGGKNIQYF
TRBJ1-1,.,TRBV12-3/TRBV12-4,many,TGTGCCAGCAGTTTGGGAAGTGAAGCTTTCTTT,CASSLGSEAFF
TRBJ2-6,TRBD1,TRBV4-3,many,TGCGCCAGCAGCCAGGGACAGAACTCTGGGGCCAACGTCCTGACTTTC,CASSQGQNSGANVLTF
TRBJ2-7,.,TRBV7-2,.,TGTGCCAGCAGCGCCCAGGGACGGGTTACCCACGAGCAGTACTTC,CASSAQGRVTHEQYF
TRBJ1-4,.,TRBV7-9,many,TGTGCCAGCAGCGCCCGAGGGCTTAATGAAAAACTGTTTTTT,CASSARGLNEKLFF
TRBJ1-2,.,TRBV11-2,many,TGTGCCAGCAGCTTAGTCGGCCTTCGGGACTATGGCTACACCTTC,CASSLVGLRDYGYTF
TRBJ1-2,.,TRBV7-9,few,TGTGCCAGCAGCTTAGAATGGGAGTATGGCTACACCTTC,CASSLEWEYGYTF
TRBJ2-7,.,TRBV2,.,TGTGCCAGCAGTGAACCGGGGCTATACGAGCAGTACTTC,CASSEPGLYEQYF
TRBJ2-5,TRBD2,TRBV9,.,TGTGCCAGCAGCGTAACTAGCGGACAGCAAGAGACCCAGTACTTC,CASSVTSGQQETQYF
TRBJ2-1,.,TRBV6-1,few,TGTGCCAGCAGTGTTTTATGGACGAACAATGAGCAGTTCTTC,CASSVLWTNNEQFF
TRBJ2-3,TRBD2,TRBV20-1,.,TGCAGTGCTAGGCGACTAGCGGGGGGAAACACAGATACGCAGTATTTT,CSARRLAGGNTDTQYF
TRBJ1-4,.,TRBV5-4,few,TGTGCCAGCAGCTTAGACCCTGAGGGGTATGAAAAACTGTTTTTT,CASSLDPEGYEKLFF
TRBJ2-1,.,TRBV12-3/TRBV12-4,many,TGTGCCAGCAGTTTTGGGGTATACAATGAGCAGTTCTTC,CASSFGVYNEQFF
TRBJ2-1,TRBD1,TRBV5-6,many,TGTGCCAGCAGCTGGGGGACAGGTGGGACATACAATGAGCAGTTCTTC,CASSWGTGGTYNEQFF
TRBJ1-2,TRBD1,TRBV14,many,TGTGCCAGCAGCCAACGGAACAGGGGTTTCTATGGCTACACCTTC,CASSQRNRGFYGYTF
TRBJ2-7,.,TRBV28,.,TGTGCCAGCAGTTTAAAGGTCAGGGTGAAGGAGCAGTACTTC,CASSLKVRVKEQYF
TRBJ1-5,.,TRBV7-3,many,TGTGCCAGCAGCTTAAGTGGGAGAAGGGATCAGCCCCAGCATTTT,CASSLSGRRDQPQHF
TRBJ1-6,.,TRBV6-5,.,TGTGCCAGCAGACGACAGCAGGCACCCCTCCACTTT,CASRRQQAPLHF
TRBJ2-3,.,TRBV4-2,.,TGTGCCAGCAGCAGAGGACAGGGTTATTGGACTAGCGAACCAGATACGCAGTATTTT,CASSRGQGYWTSEPDTQYF
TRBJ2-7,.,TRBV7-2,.,TGTGCCAGCAGCTTAGCTGAAAGGAGCTCCTACGAGCAGTACTTC,CASSLAERSSYEQYF
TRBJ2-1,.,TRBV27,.,TGTGCCAGCAGTAGACCCACCTCAGATGTTAGGCCAAATGAGCAGTTCTTC,CASSRPTSDVRPNEQFF
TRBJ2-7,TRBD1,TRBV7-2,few,TGTGCCAGCAGCTTAGCGGGACAGGGGGGAACCGAGCAGTACTTC,CASSLAGQGGTEQYF
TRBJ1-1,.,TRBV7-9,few,TGTGCCAGCAGCTTAGGGTCGGCGGGTGCTGAAGCTTTCTTT,CASSLGSAGAEAFF
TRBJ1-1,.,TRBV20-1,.,TGCAGTGCTAGAGATCCGACTACTGAAGCTTTCTTT,CSARDPTTEAFF
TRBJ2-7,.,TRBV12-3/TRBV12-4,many,TGTGCCAGCAGTCCCCGCGAGGGCTCCTACGAGCAGTACTTC,CASSPREGSYEQYF
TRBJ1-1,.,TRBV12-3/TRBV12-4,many,TGTGCCAGCAGGTCCGGAACAGCGATGACTGAAGCTTTCTTT,CASRSGTAMTEAFF
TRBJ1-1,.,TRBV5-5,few,TGTGCCAGCAGCATTAACAGGTTGGGCACTGAAGCTTTCTTT,CASSINRLGTEAFF
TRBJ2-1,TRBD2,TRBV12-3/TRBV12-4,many,TGTGCCAGCAGTATCCCCGGACTAGCGCTTTACAATGAGCAGTTCTTC,CASSIPGLALYNEQFF
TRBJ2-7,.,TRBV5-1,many,TGCGCCACCAGTCAGGGGTACTCCTACGAGCAGTACTTC,CATSQGYSYEQYF
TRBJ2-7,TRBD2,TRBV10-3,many,TGTGCCATCAGTATCTTAGCGGGGGTTTACGAGCAGTACTTC,CAISILAGVYEQYF
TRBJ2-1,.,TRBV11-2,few,TGTGCCAGCAGCACGCACCTCGAGTTGGTGGGCAATGAGCAGTTCTTC,CASSTHLELVGNEQFF
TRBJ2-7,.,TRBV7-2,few,TGTGCCAGCAGCTTAGCGGGGGCTCGCTCCTACGAGCAGTACTTC,CASSLAGARSYEQYF
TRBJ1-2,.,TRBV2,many,TGTGCCAGCAGTGAATGGGGGCTCATGGATGGCTACACCTTC,CASSEWGLMDGYTF
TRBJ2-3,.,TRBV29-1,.,TGCAGCGCCTATATAGATACGCAGTATTTT,CSAYIDTQYF
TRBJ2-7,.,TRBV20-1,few,TGCAGTGCTAGAGATTTCGCGTATAGCTCCTACGAGCAGTACTTC,CSARDFAYSSYEQYF
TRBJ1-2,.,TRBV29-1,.,TGCAGCGTTGAGAGGGCTAGCTATGGCTACACCTTC,CSVERASYGYTF
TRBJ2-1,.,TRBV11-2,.,TGTGCTACTGGGGCATACTCCTACAATGAGCAGTTCTTC,CATGAYSYNEQFF
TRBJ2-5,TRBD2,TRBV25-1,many,TGTGCCAGCTCTCGGGGGGGCACAAAGACCCAGTACTTC,CASSRGGTKTQYF
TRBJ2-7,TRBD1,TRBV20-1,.,TGCAGTGCCAAGACAGGGGGAACCTACGAGCAGTACTTC,CSAKTGGTYEQYF
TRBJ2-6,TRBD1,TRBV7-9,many,TGTGCCAGCAGCTTAGCCAGGGGGTCAGGGGCCAACGTCCTGACTTTC,CASSLARGSGANVLTF
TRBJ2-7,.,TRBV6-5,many,TGTGCCAGCAGTTATACGGGAGTAGGCTACGAGCAGTACTTC,CASSYTGVGYEQYF
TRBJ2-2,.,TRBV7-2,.,TGTGCCAGCAGCCCAGGGAGAATGGGGAACACCGGGGAGCTGTTTTTT,CASSPGRMGNTGELFF
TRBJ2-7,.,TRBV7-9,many,TGTGCCAGCAGCACTCAGGGATACGAGCAGTACTTC,CASSTQGYEQYF
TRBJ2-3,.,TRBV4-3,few,TGCGCCAGCAGCTCCCGGGAGCTCACAGATACGCAGTATTTT,CASSSRELTDTQYF
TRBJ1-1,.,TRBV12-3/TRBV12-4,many,TGTGCCAGCAGAATGAAGAACACTGAAGCTTTCTTT,CASRMKNTEAFF
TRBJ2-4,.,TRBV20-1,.,TGCAGTTCTGACAGGACACAGAAAAACATTCAGTACTTC,CSSDRTQKNIQYF
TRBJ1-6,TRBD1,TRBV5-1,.,TGCGCCAGCAGCTTGGTAGGGGGCAATGGTTCACCCCTCCACTTT,CASSLVGGNGSPLHF
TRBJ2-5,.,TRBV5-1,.,TGCGCCAGCAGCCTCCCAACCGACCTCCAAGAGACCCAGTACTTC,CASSLPTDLQETQYF